The present entry profiles one TCR beta chain with its context. This sample stems from a study of neoadjuvant anti-PD-1 for oral cavity cancer. Study-level background: Before surgery, most patients got three to four biweekly 3 mg/kg nivolumab doses.

This CDR3 region has 14 residues. Germline V lookup: CDR1 WSHSY, CDR2 SAAADI. Trimming stripped 7 bases from V and 1 base from J, with 13 bases between. Patients had newly diagnosed, untreated stage II-IVA oral cavity squamous cell carcinoma. Cohort: HPV-negative, locally advanced oral cavity squamous cell carcinoma patients. PBMC libraries mostly used around 0.5 ug of input genomic DNA, with six replicates per sample. Sequencing was performed with immunoSEQ multiplex PCR; in TCRdb, only in-frame clones are kept and a portion is missing. The profile shows over 15,000 clones, roughly 78% of them singletons.

Specimen: PBMCs, collected before nivolumab (anti-PD-1) treatment. The chain is built from TRBV10-2 and TRBJ1-2; D is uncertain. This TCR was recovered from a person between 40 and 85 years old with oral cavity squamous cell carcinoma. The CDR3 DNA is TGCGCCAGCACTTCACCCCATCTTAACTATGGCTACACCTTC. Protein product: CASTSPHLNYGYTF.